This TCR beta chain originates from a study of T cell responses to AZD1222 COVID-19 vaccine. Study observations and caveats: Nearly half of spike-specific TCRs reportedly target variant regions that are unmutated in the B.1.351 and B.1.1.7 variants. Most donors were white British and more were female, and clonal diversity was possibly underestimated.

On this clone itself: Its antigen is not known.

CDR1 and CDR2 (germline): LNHDA, SQIVND (reference sequence). Deletions cut 7 bases from V and 0 bases from J, with 19 bases between. The CDR3 covers 17 residues. The protocol was immunoSEQ multiplex PCR, while the TCRdb copy is restricted to in-frame clones and leaves out a portion. The table shows around 150,000 clones, with approximately 88% occurring only once. V gene TRBV19 combines with J gene TRBJ1-5; D remains ambiguous. The TCR was taken from an adult in good health. Sample: peripheral blood, taken on day 0 of MenACWY control vaccination. CDR3 nucleotide sequence: TGTGCCAGTACCCCCCCGGGTGCAGCTTATAGCAATCAGCCCCAGCATTTT. It is translated as CASTPPGAAYSNQPQHF.